This T cell receptor beta chain was recorded in a study of blood T cell repertoires in COVID-19. In germline, CDR1 is SGDLS, CDR2 YYNGEE. The CDR3 spans 12 residues. The V gene lost 7 bases and the J gene lost 0 bases, with 7 bases spanning the gap. Assay: immunoSEQ multiplex PCR; the TCRdb copy retains only in-frame clones and omits some. The data hold about 130,000 clones, with approximately 85% observed a single time. The receptor comes from a human donor in a cohort sampled during active COVID-19. This chain connects TRBV9 to TRBJ1-1; D unclear. The sequencing input was peripheral blood. The CDR3 here is CASSSMNTEAFF. The CDR3, as DNA: TGTGCCAGCTCTAGCATGAACACTGAAGCTTTCTTT.